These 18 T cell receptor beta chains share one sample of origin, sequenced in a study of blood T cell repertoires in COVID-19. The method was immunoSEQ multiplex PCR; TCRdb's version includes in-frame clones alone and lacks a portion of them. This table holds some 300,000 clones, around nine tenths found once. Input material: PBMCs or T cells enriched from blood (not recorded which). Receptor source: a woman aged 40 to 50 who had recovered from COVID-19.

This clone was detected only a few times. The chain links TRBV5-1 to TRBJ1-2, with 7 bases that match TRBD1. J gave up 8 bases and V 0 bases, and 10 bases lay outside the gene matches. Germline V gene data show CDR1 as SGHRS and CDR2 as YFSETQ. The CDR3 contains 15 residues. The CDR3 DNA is TGCGCCAGCAGCTTGGGTCCCGGACAGGCAGGAGGCTACACCTTC. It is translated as CASSLGPGQAGGYTF.

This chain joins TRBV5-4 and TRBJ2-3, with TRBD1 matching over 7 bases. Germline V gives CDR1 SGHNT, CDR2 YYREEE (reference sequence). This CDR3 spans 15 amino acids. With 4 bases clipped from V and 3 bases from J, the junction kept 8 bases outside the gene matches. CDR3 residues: CASSEPGQRTDTQYF. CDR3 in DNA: TGTGCCAGCAGCGAGCCGGGACAGCGTACAGATACGCAGTATTTT.

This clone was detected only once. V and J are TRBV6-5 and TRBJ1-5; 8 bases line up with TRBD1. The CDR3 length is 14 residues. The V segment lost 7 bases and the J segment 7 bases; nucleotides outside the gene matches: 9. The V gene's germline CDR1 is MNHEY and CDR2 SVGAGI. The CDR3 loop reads CASTDRVRGQPQHF. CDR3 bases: TGTGCCAGCACGGACAGGGTGCGAGGACAGCCCCAGCATTTT.

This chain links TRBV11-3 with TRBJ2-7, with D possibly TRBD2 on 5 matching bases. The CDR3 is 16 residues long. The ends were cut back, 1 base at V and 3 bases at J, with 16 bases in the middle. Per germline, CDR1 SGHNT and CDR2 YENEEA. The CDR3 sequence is CASSLGAGGYGYEQYF. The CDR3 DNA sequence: TGTGCCAGCAGCTTAGGAGCTGGCGGGTACGGCTACGAGCAGTACTTC.

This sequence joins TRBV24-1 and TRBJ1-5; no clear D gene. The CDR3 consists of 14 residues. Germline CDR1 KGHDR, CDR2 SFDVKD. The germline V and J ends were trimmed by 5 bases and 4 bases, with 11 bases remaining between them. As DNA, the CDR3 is TGTGCCACCAGTGTAGCGGGTTCTAATCAGCCCCAGCATTTT. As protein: CATSVAGSNQPQHF.

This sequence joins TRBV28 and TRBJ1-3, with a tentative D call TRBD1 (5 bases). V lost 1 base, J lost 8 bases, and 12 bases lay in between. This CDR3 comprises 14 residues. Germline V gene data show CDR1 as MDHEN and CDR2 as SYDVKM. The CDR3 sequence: CASSLYQGIHTIYF. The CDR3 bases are TGTGCCAGCAGTTTATATCAGGGTATCCACACCATATATTTT.

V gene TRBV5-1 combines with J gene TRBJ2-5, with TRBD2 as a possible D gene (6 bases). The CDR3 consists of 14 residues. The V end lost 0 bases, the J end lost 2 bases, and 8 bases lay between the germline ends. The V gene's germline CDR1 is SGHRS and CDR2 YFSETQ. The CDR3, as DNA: TGCGCCAGCAGCTTGGGTAGCGGTCAAGAGACCCAGTACTTC. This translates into CASSLGSGQETQYF.

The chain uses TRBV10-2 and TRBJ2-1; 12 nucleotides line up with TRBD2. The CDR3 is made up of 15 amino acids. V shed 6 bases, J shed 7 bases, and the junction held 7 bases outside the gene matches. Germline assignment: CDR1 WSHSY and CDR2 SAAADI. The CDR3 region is CASSLLAGGPNEQFF. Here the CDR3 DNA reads TGCGCCAGCAGCCTCCTAGCGGGGGGGCCTAATGAGCAGTTCTTC.

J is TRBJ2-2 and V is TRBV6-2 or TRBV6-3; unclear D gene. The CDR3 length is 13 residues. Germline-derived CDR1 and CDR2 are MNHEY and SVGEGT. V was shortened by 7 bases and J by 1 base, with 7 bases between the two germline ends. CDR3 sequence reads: CASTPRNTGELFF. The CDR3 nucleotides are TGTGCCAGCACCCCCAGGAACACCGGGGAGCTGTTTTTT.

The CDR3 protein is CASSWLDGQGKNIQYF. The CDR3, as DNA: TGTGCCAGCAGCTGGCTAGACGGACAGGGAAAAAACATTCAGTACTTC. J is TRBJ2-4 and V is TRBV3-1 (or the pseudogene TRBV3-2); 8 positions match TRBD1. V lost 5 bases to trimming and J lost 4 bases; unmatched junction nucleotides: 10. Germline V CDR1 and CDR2: LGHDT, YNNKEL (reference sequence). This CDR3 is built from 16 residues.

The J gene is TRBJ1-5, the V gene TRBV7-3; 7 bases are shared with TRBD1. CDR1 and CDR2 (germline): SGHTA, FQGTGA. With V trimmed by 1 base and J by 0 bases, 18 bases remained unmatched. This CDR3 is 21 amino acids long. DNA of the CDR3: TGTGCCAGCAGCTTAAGGGCCCGTAGTAGGGGGCCTATGTATAGCAATCAGCCCCAGCATTTT. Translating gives CASSLRARSRGPMYSNQPQHF. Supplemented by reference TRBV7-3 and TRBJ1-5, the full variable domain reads GAGVSQTPSNKVTEKGKYVELRCDPISGHTALYWYRQSLGQGPEFLIYFQGTGAADDSGLPNDRFFAVRPEGSVSTLKIQRTERGDSAVYLCASSLRARSRGPMYSNQPQHFGDGTRLSIL.

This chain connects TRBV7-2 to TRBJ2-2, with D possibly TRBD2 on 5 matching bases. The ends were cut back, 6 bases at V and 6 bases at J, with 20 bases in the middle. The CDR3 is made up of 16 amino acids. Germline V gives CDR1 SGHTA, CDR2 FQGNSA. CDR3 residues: CASSGVGVRGAGELFF. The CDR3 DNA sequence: TGTGCCAGCAGTGGGGTTGGGGTTCGGGGAGCCGGGGAGCTGTTTTTT.

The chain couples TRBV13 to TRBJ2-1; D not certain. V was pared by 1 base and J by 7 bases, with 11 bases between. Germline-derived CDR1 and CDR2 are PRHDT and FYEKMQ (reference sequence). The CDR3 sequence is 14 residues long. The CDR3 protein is CASSLASYGNEQFF. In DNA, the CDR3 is TGTGCCAGCAGCTTAGCGTCCTATGGTAATGAGCAGTTCTTC.

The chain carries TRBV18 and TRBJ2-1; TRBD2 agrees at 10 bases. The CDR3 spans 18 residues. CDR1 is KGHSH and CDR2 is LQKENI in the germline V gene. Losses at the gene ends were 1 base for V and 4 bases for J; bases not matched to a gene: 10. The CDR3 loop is CASSPLFTTSGDYNEQFF. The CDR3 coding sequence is TGTGCCAGCTCACCACTATTTACTACTAGCGGGGATTACAATGAGCAGTTCTTC.

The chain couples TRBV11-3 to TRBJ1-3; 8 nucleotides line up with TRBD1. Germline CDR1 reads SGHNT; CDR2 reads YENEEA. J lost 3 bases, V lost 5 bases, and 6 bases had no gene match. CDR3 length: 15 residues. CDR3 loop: CASSPWDRIGNTIYF. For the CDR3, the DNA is TGTGCCAGCAGCCCATGGGACAGGATTGGAAACACCATATATTTT. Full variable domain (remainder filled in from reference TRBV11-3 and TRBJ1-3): EAGVVQSPRYKIIEKKQPVAFWCNPISGHNTLYWYLQNLGQGPELLIRYENEEAVDDSQLPKDRFSAERLKGVDSTLKIQPAELGDSAVYLCASSPWDRIGNTIYFGEGSWLTVV.

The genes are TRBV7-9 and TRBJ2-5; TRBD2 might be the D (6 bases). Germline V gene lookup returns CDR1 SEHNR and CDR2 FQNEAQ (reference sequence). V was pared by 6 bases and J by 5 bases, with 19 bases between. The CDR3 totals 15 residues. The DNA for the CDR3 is TGTGCCAGCAGAAATAGTTTGGACTATATTGAGACCCAGTACTTC. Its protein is CASRNSLDYIETQYF.

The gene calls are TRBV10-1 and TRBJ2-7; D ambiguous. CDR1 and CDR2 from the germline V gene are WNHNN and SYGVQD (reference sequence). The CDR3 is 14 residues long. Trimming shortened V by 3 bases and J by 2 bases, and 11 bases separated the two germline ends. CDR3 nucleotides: TGCGCCAGCAGTGATCAGGAAGGTACCTACGAGCAGTACTTC. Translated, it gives CASSDQEGTYEQYF.

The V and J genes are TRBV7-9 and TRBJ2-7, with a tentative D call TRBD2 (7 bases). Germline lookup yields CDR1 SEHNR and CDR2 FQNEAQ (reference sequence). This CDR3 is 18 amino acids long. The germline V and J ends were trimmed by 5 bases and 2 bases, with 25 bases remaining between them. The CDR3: CASSHKRGVYGGPYEQYF. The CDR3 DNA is TGTGCCAGCAGCCATAAGCGGGGTGTCTACGGGGGGCCCTACGAGCAGTACTTC.